Below are 5 T cell receptor beta chains sequenced from a single sample in a study of blood T cell repertoires in COVID-19. The assay was immunoSEQ multiplex PCR, and TCRdb's table has in-frame clones only and misses some. The table lists 85,000 to 130,000 clones, 88% of them singletons. Sequencing was performed on peripheral blood. The receptors here all came from an older woman with acute or convalescent COVID-19.

V usage is TRBV6-5 and J usage is TRBJ1-5, with D possibly being TRBD1 (5 bases). The CDR3 has 16 amino acids. The germline V gene has CDR1 MNHEY and CDR2 SVGAGI. V lost 0 bases and J 1 base, leaving 10 bases between the germline ends. The CDR3 DNA reads as TGTGCCAGCAGTTACTCGGGAGGGGAGAGCAATCAGCCCCAGCATTTT. This codes for CASSYSGGESNQPQHF.

The chain employs TRBV13 and TRBJ1-1; 9 bases are shared with TRBD1. The CDR3 contains 15 residues. Per germline, CDR1 PRHDT and CDR2 FYEKMQ (reference sequence). Trimming took 3 bases from V and 4 from J; bases not matched to a gene: 6. The CDR3 nucleotides are TGTGCCAGCAGCTTTGGGGACAGGGTGAGCACTGAAGCTTTCTTT. Protein product: CASSFGDRVSTEAFF.

The chain carries TRBV15 and TRBJ1-1, with 9 nucleotides matching TRBD1. Germline V lookup: CDR1 LNHNV, CDR2 YYDKDF (reference sequence). The CDR3 has 15 residues. Losses at the gene ends were 0 bases for V and 4 bases for J; bases not matched to a gene: 3. CDR3: CATSRDATGGTEAFF. The DNA of the CDR3 is TGTGCCACCAGCAGAGATGCGACAGGGGGCACTGAAGCTTTCTTT.

The chain combines TRBV25-1 with TRBJ2-3; a possible D gene is TRBD2 (6 bases). The CDR3 length is 17 residues. Looked up from germline, CDR1 is MGHDK and CDR2 is SYGVNS. V lost 7 bases and J 2 bases, leaving 22 bases between the germline ends. The CDR3 DNA follows: TGTGCCAGCACGGGGGTTGGGGGAGCCGGAGTCACAGATACGCAGTATTTT. Translation gives CASTGVGGAGVTDTQYF. Variable domain in full (rest from reference TRBV25-1 and TRBJ2-3): EADIYQTPRYLVIGTGKKITLECSQTMGHDKMYWYQQDPGMELHLIHYSYGVNSTEKGDLSSESTVSRIRTEHFPLTLESARPSHTSQYLCASTGVGGAGVTDTQYFGPGTRLTVL.

This clone is a singleton in its sample. This chain connects TRBV6-5 to TRBJ1-1; D may be TRBD1 (5 bases). Trimming took 6 bases from V and 1 from J, leaving 12 bases between them. CDR3 length: 14 residues. CDR1 is MNHEY and CDR2 is SVGAGI in the germline V gene. In DNA, the CDR3 is TGTGCCAGCAGCAGGGTGGTTCCGAACACTGAAGCTTTCTTT. Its protein is CASSRVVPNTEAFF.